The rows below give T cell receptor beta chains drawn from one sample of a study of metastatic and nonmetastatic thyroid tumors. TCRdb re-analyzed the PCR reads using MiXCR. The repertoire includes 20,000 to 25,000 clones, roughly a quarter of them detected once, and 9% to 15% sits in the top ten. Sequencing was performed on tumor tissue. The receptors come from a male donor with papillary thyroid cancer or a benign thyroid nodule (not recorded which). Some clones in this sample may be carry-over from other donors' samples. The CDR3 runs from the conserved cysteine through the conserved F or W. A D gene is named only where the DNA matches it firmly. Clone size is stated in some rows and not others, as once, few, many or a class when expanded.

v_call	d_call	clone_size	j_call	cdr3_nt	cdr3_aa
TRBV18	.	.	TRBJ2-5	TGTGCCAGCTCACCACGGGGGGTGGATCAAGAGACCCAGTACTTC	CASSPRGVDQETQYF
TRBV11-3	.	medium-sized	TRBJ2-7	TGTGCCAGCAGCTTCCTCGACGGGTACGAGCAGTACTTC	CASSFLDGYEQYF
TRBV5-1	.	many	TRBJ2-2	TGCGCCAGCGAAGCCACGGGCACGAACACCGGGGAGCCGTTTTTT	CASEATGTNTGEPFF
TRBV18	.	many	TRBJ1-2	TGTGCCAGCTCACCGAACCGGGACTTTGCCGGGGGCTACACCTTC	CASSPNRDFAGGYTF
TRBV7-9	TRBD1	many	TRBJ1-2	TGTGCCAGCAGCTTAGGGGACAGGCTGGGGGGCTACACCTTC	CASSLGDRLGGYTF
TRBV5-8	.	many	TRBJ2-7	TGTGCCAGCAGCTCCTACTACGAGCAGTACTTC	CASSSYYEQYF
TRBV5-1	TRBD2	many	TRBJ2-5	TGCGCCAGCAGCCTTTGGACTAGCGGGAAAGAGACCCAGTACTTC	CASSLWTSGKETQYF
TRBV2	.	.	TRBJ1-1	TGTGCCAGCAGCTTCGACAGCTCCTGGGGAAACACTGAAGCTTTCTTT	CASSFDSSWGNTEAFF
TRBV6-1	.	many	TRBJ1-4	TGTGCCAGCAGTACCACGAGAGCTAATGAAAAACTGTTTTTT	CASSTTRANEKLFF
TRBV20-1	.	many	TRBJ1-3	TGCAGTGCTAGGTCCGGACTCTCTGGAAACACCATATATTTT	CSARSGLSGNTIYF
TRBV20-1	.	many	TRBJ2-7	TGCAGTGCTAGGTATTCCCAGGGGCGGTACGAGCAGTACTTC	CSARYSQGRYEQYF
TRBV5-1	.	.	TRBJ1-1	TGCGCCAGCAGCTTCGCGCAGGCGAACACTGAAGCTTTCTTT	CASSFAQANTEAFF
TRBV6-6	.	many	TRBJ2-3	TGTGCCAGCAGTTACGGGACCCCAAGAGATACGCAGTATTTT	CASSYGTPRDTQYF
TRBV15	.	many	TRBJ1-4	TGTGCCACCAGCAGAGCAACCGCAACTAATGAAAAACTGTTTTTT	CATSRATATNEKLFF
TRBV6-1	TRBD2	few	TRBJ2-7	TGTGCCAGCAGGGAGTACGGACTAGCGGGGTTCTACGAGCAGTACTTC	CASREYGLAGFYEQYF
TRBV20-1	.	.	TRBJ2-1	TGCAGTGCTAGAGGCCGGGTCCTTGGCCTTCGGAATGAGCAGTTCTTC	CSARGRVLGLRNEQFF
TRBV6-5	TRBD2	many	TRBJ2-7	TGTGCCAGCAGTTACGATCGGGGGGACTACGAGCAGTACTTC	CASSYDRGDYEQYF
TRBV27	.	many	TRBJ2-1	TGTGCCAGCAGTTTATCCCAGGTCCCCTACAATGAGCAGTTCTTC	CASSLSQVPYNEQFF
TRBV7-2	.	.	TRBJ2-2	TGTGCCAGCAGCTTACAGTCAGGGTGGCTTTTTTTT	CASSLQSGWLFF
TRBV6-2/TRBV6-3	.	many	TRBJ1-1	TGTGCCAGCTTCGACAGTGATGAAGCTTTCTTT	CASFDSDEAFF
TRBV30	.	many	TRBJ1-5	TGTGCCTGGGGGGGGCAGGGGAATCAGCCCCAGCATTTT	CAWGGQGNQPQHF
TRBV6-1	.	.	TRBJ1-1	TGTGCCAGCAGTGAGAATACAGAGAACACTGAAGCTTTCTTT	CASSENTENTEAFF
TRBV19	.	many	TRBJ1-1	TGTGCCAGTTCGCAGACAAAGAACACTGAAGCTTTCTTT	CASSQTKNTEAFF
TRBV15	TRBD2	few	TRBJ2-3	TGTGCCACCAGCAGAGAAGGAGCGGGAGGGCCAGATACGCAGTATTTT	CATSREGAGGPDTQYF
TRBV9	TRBD1	many	TRBJ1-6	TGTGCCAGCAGCGAGGGGGACAGGGGAAATTCACCCCTCCACTTT	CASSEGDRGNSPLHF
TRBV11-2	TRBD1	many	TRBJ1-2	TGTGCCAGCAGCTTAGATCCTTTCCAGGGGGGTCTCACCTTC	CASSLDPFQGGLTF
TRBV2	.	many	TRBJ1-1	TGTGCCAGCAAGAACAACGGGGCCGACACTGAAGCTTTCTTT	CASKNNGADTEAFF
TRBV5-1	TRBD2	.	TRBJ2-7	TGCGCCAGCATCTTGGTCCCAGCGGGAGTTCCTACAGACCAGTACTTC	CASILVPAGVPTDQYF
TRBV10-1	TRBD1	many	TRBJ2-1	TGCGCCAGTACGCCGGGACAGGGATACGATGAGCAGTTCTTC	CASTPGQGYDEQFF
TRBV29-1	.	many	TRBJ1-1	TGCAGCGTTGCGTGGGACACTGAAGCTTTCTTT	CSVAWDTEAFF
TRBV20-1	TRBD1	medium-sized	TRBJ1-5	TGCAGTGCTAGTTACTCCAGGGGGCGGGGGCCCCAGCATTTT	CSASYSRGRGPQHF
TRBV6-5	.	.	TRBJ2-7	TGTGCCATCGGTTACTCGAGGGTGGGCACCCGTAGCTACGATCAGTACTTC	CAIGYSRVGTRSYDQYF
TRBV10-3	TRBD2	many	TRBJ2-3	TGTGCCATCAGTGAGTCCCGGACTAGCGGGAGGGTCACAGATACGCAGTATTTT	CAISESRTSGRVTDTQYF
TRBV5-1	.	.	TRBJ1-3	TGCGCCAGCCGAGCATTGGGGGCTTCCTCTGGAAACACCATATATTTT	CASRALGASSGNTIYF
TRBV7-3	.	.	TRBJ2-5	TGTGCCAGCAGCTTAAACCAGGGGCACCAAGAGACCCAGTACTTC	CASSLNQGHQETQYF
TRBV6-5	.	many	TRBJ1-3	TGTGCCAGCAGTTACGGGGACAACTCTGGAAACACCATATATTTT	CASSYGDNSGNTIYF
TRBV3-1	.	many	TRBJ2-1	TGTGCCAGCAGCCAAGAATTTGCTTACAATGAGCAGTTCTTC	CASSQEFAYNEQFF
TRBV27	.	many	TRBJ2-3	TGTGCCAGCAGTCCGGAGAGCACAGATACGCAGTATTTT	CASSPESTDTQYF
TRBV19	.	many	TRBJ2-6	TGTGCCAGTAGTATAGGGCAGCCTGGGGCCAACGTCCTGACTTTC	CASSIGQPGANVLTF
TRBV6-1	.	few	TRBJ2-5	TGTGCCAGCATCGAGGGGGGACCGGAGACCAAGTACTTC	CASIEGGPETKYF
TRBV20-1	.	many	TRBJ2-7	TGCAGTGCTAGAGATCGTCAGGGGTGGTACGAGCAGTACTTC	CSARDRQGWYEQYF
TRBV6-4	TRBD1	many	TRBJ2-1	TGTGCCAGCAGTGACACAGGACAGGGGAGCGATGAGCAGTTCTTC	CASSDTGQGSDEQFF
TRBV6-1	.	many	TRBJ1-3	TGTGCCAGCAGTGAAGCGAGCCTAGGGGCTACTGGAAACACCATATATTTT	CASSEASLGATGNTIYF
TRBV18	TRBD2	many	TRBJ2-2	TGTGCCAGCTCACCGGATAGGACTAGCGGGAGGATTTGGACCGGGGAGCTGTTTTTT	CASSPDRTSGRIWTGELFF
TRBV6-5	.	.	TRBJ1-5	TGTGCCAGCAGTTACGGCACGAGTCAGCCCCAGCATTTT	CASSYGTSQPQHF
TRBV7-9	.	.	TRBJ2-2	TGTGGCAGCAGCACCATCCCCAGGGCCGGGGAGCTGTTTTTT	CGSSTIPRAGELFF
TRBV6-1	.	.	TRBJ2-7	TGTGCCAGCAGTGACCCCAAGGTGTGGGCCGCCTATGAGCAGTACTTC	CASSDPKVWAAYEQYF
TRBV6-1	.	.	TRBJ1-2	TGTGCCAGCAGCGTAGACGGACTAGTCAATGGCTACACCTTC	CASSVDGLVNGYTF
TRBV7-9	.	once	TRBJ2-7	TGTGCCAGCAGATCGGACATGAACTACGAGAAGTACTTC	CASRSDMNYEKYF
TRBV25-1	.	.	TRBJ2-3	TGTGCCATTAGTGAACGGGATGGTACAGATACGCAGTATTTT	CAISERDGTDTQYF
TRBV5-4	.	few	TRBJ2-7	TGTGCCAGCAGCTTGGACAGGGTTGGCGAGCAGTACTTC	CASSLDRVGEQYF
TRBV12-3/TRBV12-4	.	many	TRBJ2-3	TGTGCCAGTTCCGATGTCGCACGGGACGATACGCAGTATTTT	CASSDVARDDTQYF
TRBV24-1	TRBD1	medium-sized	TRBJ2-3	TGTGCCACCAGTGAGTTTGACAGGGGGAAGGATACGCAGTATTTT	CATSEFDRGKDTQYF
TRBV25-1	TRBD1	many	TRBJ1-2	TGTGCCAGCAGTGAATTCGGACAGGGGGGACTATATGGCTACACCTTC	CASSEFGQGGLYGYTF